The sequence of this T cell receptor (beta chain) was determined in a study of long-term antiretroviral therapy in people with HIV. Study-wide points: Clones that had undergone expansion before ART prevailed in the repertoire throughout all time points.

The cryopreserved samples used held about 0.95-10 million PBMC prior to extraction of DNA. As regards this clone: No antigen is known for it.

This CDR3 region has 15 residues. Per germline, CDR1 SGHRS and CDR2 YFSETQ. The V gene end was trimmed by 6 bases and the J gene end by 3 bases; junction bases not matched to a gene: 8. Version v3.0 of the immunoSEQ assay ran at survey level. Data came from immunoSEQ multiplex PCR; TCRdb stores just in-frame clones and leaves some out. Of some 29,000 clones in the sample, roughly 97% were seen once. This receptor was taken from a man younger than 40 with HIV. The chain recombines TRBV5-1 with TRBJ2-3; TRBD2 matches at 9 bases. The sequencing here drew on unsorted PBMCs, taken 7.6 years after starting antiretroviral therapy. The CDR3 nucleotides are TGCGCCAGCACAAGTCAGGGACTAGCAACAGATACGCAGTATTTT. It codes for CASTSQGLATDTQYF.